This T cell receptor beta chain was recovered during a study of OX40 agonist ivuxolimab in advanced cancers. Across the study: Ivuxolimab is a fully human IgG2 antibody that activates OX40 (CD134). Hepatocellular carcinoma, melanoma, renal cell or head and neck cancer affected the dose-escalation patients.

The ends were cut back, 3 bases at V and 7 bases at J, with 19 bases in the middle. From germline, CDR1 is SGHTA and CDR2 FQGNSA. The length of the CDR3 is 15 residues. Libraries were prepared by immunoSEQ multiplex PCR; TCRdb keeps only in-frame clonotypes and omits some of them. The table includes approximately 68,000 clones, almost 90% detected once. The sample here was CD4+ or CD8+ T cells sorted from blood, taken in a trial of the OX40 agonist ivuxolimab. The chain carries TRBV7-2 and TRBJ2-7; D might be TRBD1 (7 bases). The TCR originated in an adult with an advanced solid tumor such as melanoma, head and neck, liver or kidney cancer. The DNA of the CDR3 is TGTGCCAGCAGCTTTGGGCAGGGGGGAACAGGGGAGCAGTACTTC. It encodes CASSFGQGGTGEQYF.